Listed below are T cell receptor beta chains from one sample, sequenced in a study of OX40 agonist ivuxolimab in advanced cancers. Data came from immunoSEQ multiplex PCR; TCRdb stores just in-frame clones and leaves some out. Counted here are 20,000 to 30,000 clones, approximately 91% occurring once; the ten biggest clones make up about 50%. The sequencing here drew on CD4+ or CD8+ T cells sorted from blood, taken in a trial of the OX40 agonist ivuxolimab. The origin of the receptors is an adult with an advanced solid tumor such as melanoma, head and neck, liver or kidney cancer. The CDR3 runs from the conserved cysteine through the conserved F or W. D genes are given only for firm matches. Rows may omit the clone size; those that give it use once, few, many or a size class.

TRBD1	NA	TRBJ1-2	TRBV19	CASIRTGEGNGYTF	TGTGCCAGTATTCGAACAGGGGAGGGGAATGGCTACACCTTC
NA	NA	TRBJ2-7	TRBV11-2	CASSLVGQLSYEQYF	TGTGCCAGCAGCTTAGTGGGTCAACTCTCCTACGAGCAGTACTTC
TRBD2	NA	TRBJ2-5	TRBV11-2	CASSFTFGGGQETQYF	TGTGCCAGCAGCTTCACCTTTGGGGGGGGGCAAGAGACCCAGTACTTC
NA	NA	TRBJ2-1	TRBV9	CASSVRGWSSYNEQFF	TGTGCCAGCAGCGTGCGGGGATGGAGCTCCTACAATGAGCAGTTCTTC
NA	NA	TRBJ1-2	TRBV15	CATSRDRSNYGYTF	TGTGCCACCAGCAGAGATCGCAGTAACTATGGCTACACCTTC
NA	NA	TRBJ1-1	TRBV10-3	CATDGGGTEAFF	TGTGCCACAGACGGAGGGGGGACTGAAGCTTTCTTT
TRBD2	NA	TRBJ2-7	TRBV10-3	CAISDSSGKSYEQYF	TGTGCCATCAGTGACTCTAGCGGGAAATCCTACGAGCAGTACTTC
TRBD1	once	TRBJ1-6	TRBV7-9	CASSFRTGVGPYNSPLHF	TGTGCCAGCAGCTTCCGGACAGGGGTTGGACCCTATAATTCACCCCTCCACTTT
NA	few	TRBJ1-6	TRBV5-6	CASSLKVAPNSPLHF	TGTGCCAGCAGCTTGAAGGTTGCGCCTAATTCACCCCTCCACTTT
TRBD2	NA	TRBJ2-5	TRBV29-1	CSVQGPGGETQYF	TGCAGCGTACAAGGCCCGGGGGGGGAGACCCAGTACTTC
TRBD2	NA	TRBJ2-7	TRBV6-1	CASSEGVSGGGQLYEQYF	TGTGCCAGCAGTGAAGGGGTTAGCGGGGGAGGTCAGCTCTACGAGCAGTACTTC
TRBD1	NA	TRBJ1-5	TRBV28	CASSLTGGNQPQHF	TGTGCCAGCAGTCTGACAGGGGGCAATCAGCCCCAGCATTTT
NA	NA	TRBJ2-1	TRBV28	CASTRRVPRNEQFF	TGTGCCAGCACGAGGAGGGTACCCCGCAATGAGCAGTTCTTC
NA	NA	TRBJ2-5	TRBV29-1	CSVSQETQYF	TGCAGCGTTTCACAAGAGACCCAGTACTTC
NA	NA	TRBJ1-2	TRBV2	CARSFPGLIYGYTF	TGTGCCAGGTCCTTCCCGGGACTGATCTATGGCTACACCTTC
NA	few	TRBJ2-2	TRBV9	CASSGDTGELFF	TGTGCCAGCAGCGGGGACACCGGGGAGCTGTTTTTT
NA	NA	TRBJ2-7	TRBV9	CASSPNIGSYEQYF	TGTGCCAGCAGCCCCAACATTGGCTCCTACGAGCAGTACTTC
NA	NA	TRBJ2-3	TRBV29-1	CSVELQVFTDTQYF	TGCAGCGTTGAGCTGCAGGTTTTCACAGATACGCAGTATTTT
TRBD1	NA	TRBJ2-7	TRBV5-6	CASSVPGQALHEQYF	TGTGCCAGCAGCGTTCCGGGACAGGCACTACACGAGCAGTACTTC
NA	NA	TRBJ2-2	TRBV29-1	CSVAGGGTGPTTGELFF	TGCAGCGTTGCCGGGGGGGGGACAGGGCCCACCACCGGGGAGCTGTTTTTT
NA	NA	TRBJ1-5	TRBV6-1	CASSEAARNDQPQHF	TGTGCCAGCAGTGAAGCGGCGAGGAACGACCAGCCCCAGCATTTT
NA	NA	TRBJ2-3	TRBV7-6	CASSRQRTDTQYF	TGTGCCAGCAGTCGACAGCGCACAGATACGCAGTATTTT
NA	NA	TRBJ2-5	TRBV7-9	CASSLEGTKRGETQYF	TGTGCCAGCAGCTTAGAAGGGACCAAGAGAGGGGAGACCCAGTACTTC
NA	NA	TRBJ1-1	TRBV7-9	CASTKGLGGETEAFF	TGTGCCAGCACAAAGGGACTAGGCGGTGAGACTGAAGCTTTCTTT
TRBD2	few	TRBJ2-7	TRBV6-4	CASGSGRAVSYEQYF	TGTGCCAGCGGTAGCGGGAGGGCCGTCTCCTACGAGCAGTACTTC
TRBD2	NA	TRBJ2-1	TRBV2	CASSEALGGIYNEQFF	TGTGCCAGCAGTGAAGCGCTGGGGGGGATCTACAATGAGCAGTTCTTC
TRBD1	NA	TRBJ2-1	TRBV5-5	CASSMGQGLYNEQFF	TGTGCCAGCAGCATGGGACAGGGGTTGTACAATGAGCAGTTCTTC
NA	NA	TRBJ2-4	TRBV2	CASSGDGWNIQYF	TGTGCCAGCAGCGGGGACGGGTGGAACATTCAGTACTTC
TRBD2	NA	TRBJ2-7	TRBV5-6	CASSPGWASGDNEQYF	TGTGCCAGCAGCCCAGGTTGGGCTAGCGGGGATAACGAGCAGTACTTC
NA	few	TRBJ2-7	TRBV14	CASSQDGPRKQYF	TGTGCCAGCAGCCAAGATGGCCCGAGGAAGCAGTACTTC
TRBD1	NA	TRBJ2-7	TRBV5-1	CASSLGRGSYEQYF	TGCGCCAGCAGCTTAGGCAGGGGGTCCTACGAGCAGTACTTC
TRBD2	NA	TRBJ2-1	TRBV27	CASSLGLAGVGGYNEQFF	TGTGCCAGCAGTTTGGGACTAGCGGGGGTCGGTGGCTACAATGAGCAGTTCTTC
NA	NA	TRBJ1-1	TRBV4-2	CASSRLMTENTEAFF	TGTGCCAGCAGCCGACTTATGACGGAGAACACTGAAGCTTTCTTT
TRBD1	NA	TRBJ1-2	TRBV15	CATSRVMTGGASGYTF	TGTGCCACCAGCAGAGTTATGACAGGGGGGGCGAGTGGCTACACCTTC
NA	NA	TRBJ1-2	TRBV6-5	CASRRTAFYGYTF	TGTGCCAGCAGACGGACAGCTTTCTATGGCTACACCTTC
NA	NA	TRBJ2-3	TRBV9	CASSVGVLGTDTQYF	TGTGCCAGCAGCGTAGGGGTCCTGGGCACAGATACGCAGTATTTT
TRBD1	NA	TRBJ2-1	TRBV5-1	CASSLGVTGGYEQFF	TGCGCCAGCAGCTTGGGAGTGACAGGGGGGTATGAGCAGTTCTTC
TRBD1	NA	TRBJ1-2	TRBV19	CASWDRGAYGYTF	TGTGCCAGCTGGGACAGGGGAGCCTATGGCTACACCTTC
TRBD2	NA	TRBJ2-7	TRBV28	CASTSGLIRYEQYF	TGTGCCAGCACCTCGGGACTAATCCGCTACGAGCAGTACTTC
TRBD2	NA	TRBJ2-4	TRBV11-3	CASVSLTSGGFRAKNIQYF	TGTGCCAGCGTGAGCCTGACTAGCGGGGGGTTTCGAGCCAAAAACATTCAGTACTTC
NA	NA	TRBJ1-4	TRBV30	CAWSVGAGEAKLFF	TGTGCCTGGAGTGTGGGGGCAGGGGAGGCAAAACTGTTTTTT
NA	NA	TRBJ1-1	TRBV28	CASSLVGEKAFF	TGTGCCAGCAGTTTAGTAGGGGAGAAAGCTTTCTTT
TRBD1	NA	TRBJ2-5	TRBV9	CASSVGAGGGETQYF	TGTGCCAGCAGCGTAGGAGCAGGGGGTGGAGAGACCCAGTACTTC
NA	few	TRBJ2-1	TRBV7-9	CASSAFQGPYLSSYNEQFF	TGTGCCAGCAGCGCCTTCCAGGGCCCCTACCTCTCCTCCTACAATGAGCAGTTCTTC
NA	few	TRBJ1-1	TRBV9	CASSAYDGPLSEAFF	TGTGCCAGCAGCGCCTACGATGGACCGCTATCAGAAGCTTTCTTT
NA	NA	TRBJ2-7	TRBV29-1	CSARLTGPYEQYF	TGCAGCGCCCGCCTGACAGGACCCTACGAGCAGTACTTC
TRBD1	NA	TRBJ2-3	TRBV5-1	CASSPGQGWTDTQYF	TGCGCCAGCAGCCCCGGACAGGGGTGGACAGATACGCAGTATTTT
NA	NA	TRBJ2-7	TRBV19	CASSPLSSSYEQYF	TGTGCCAGTAGTCCTCTCAGCAGCTCCTACGAGCAGTACTTC